These 11 T cell receptor beta chains were all obtained from the same sample, sequenced in a study of cytomegalovirus exposure and HLA in healthy donors. The PCR was carried out with 60 Vbeta primers and 13 Jbeta primers. The table came from immunoSEQ multiplex PCR; TCRdb's copy has only in-frame clones and leaves some out. The data show some 160,000 clones, with around three quarters seen just once and under 2% held by the top ten. The specimen sequenced was PBMCs. These receptor sequences come from a man aged 35-49 years in good health and CMV-seronegative.

V usage is TRBV5-1 and J usage is TRBJ2-7, with D possibly TRBD1 on 6 matching bases. V was pared by 2 bases and J by 5 bases, with 17 bases between. This CDR3 region has 15 residues. The germline V gene encodes CDR1 SGHRS and CDR2 YFSETQ. This CDR3 is CASSFSSRGSNEQYF. The CDR3 DNA sequence: TGCGCCAGCAGCTTCTCAAGCAGGGGTAGCAACGAGCAGTACTTC.

This chain links TRBV6-6 with TRBJ2-5, with D possibly matching TRBD1 (7 bases). V shed 8 bases and J shed 6 bases, with 19 bases lying between them. Looked up from germline, CDR1 is MNHNY and CDR2 is SVGAGI (reference sequence). The CDR3 totals 14 residues. The CDR3: CASGSGSGGKTQYF. CDR3 in DNA: TGTGCCAGCGGTTCAGGGTCAGGGGGGAAGACCCAGTACTTC.

The chain joins TRBV5-1 to TRBJ2-7, with TRBD2 identical over 11 bases. The CDR3 covers 15 residues. CDR1 is SGHRS, CDR2 YFSETQ, per germline. With 3 bases clipped from V and 2 bases from J, the junction kept 4 bases outside the gene matches. The CDR3 protein is CASSSTSGITYEQYF. In DNA form, the CDR3 reads TGCGCCAGCAGCTCGACTAGCGGGATAACCTACGAGCAGTACTTC. The whole variable domain, remainder taken from reference TRBV5-1 and TRBJ2-7, is KAGVTQTPRYLIKTRGQQVTLSCSPISGHRSVSWYQQTPGQGLQFLFEYFSETQRNKGNFPGRFSGRQFSNSRSEMNVSTLELGDSALYLCASSSTSGITYEQYFGPGTRLTVT.

The rearrangement joins TRBV5-5 to TRBJ2-7; D possibly corresponds to TRBD1 (6 bases). The CDR3 loop spans 14 amino acids. The germline CDR1 and CDR2 sequences are SGHKS and YYEKEE (reference sequence). V shed 0 bases and J shed 6 bases, with 13 bases lying between them. DNA for the CDR3: TGTGCCAGCAGCTTGGACAGGGTTCTTTCCGAGCAGTACGTC. It translates to CASSLDRVLSEQYV.

V is TRBV7-2 and J is TRBJ2-5, with 9 bases aligning to TRBD2. The germline V gene encodes CDR1 SGHTA and CDR2 FQGNSA. The CDR3 is made up of 18 amino acids. With 2 bases clipped from V and 4 bases from J, the junction kept 14 bases outside the gene matches. CDR3 residues: CASSLWAAGGSDGETQYF. Here the CDR3 DNA reads TGTGCCAGCAGCTTATGGGCAGCGGGAGGATCTGATGGAGAGACCCAGTACTTC.

This clone was counted a single time. This rearrangement joins TRBV30 to TRBJ2-2, with 10 bases fitting TRBD2. The CDR3 has 18 amino acids. Germline CDR1 GTSNPN, CDR2 SVGIG (reference sequence). The V and J ends lost 4 bases and 0 bases, in that order; junction bases with no gene match: 11. CDR3 region: CAWTPGTSVFANTGELFF. The CDR3 DNA follows: TGTGCCTGGACTCCCGGGACTAGCGTTTTCGCGAACACCGGGGAGCTGTTTTTT.

J is TRBJ2-1 and V is TRBV13; 8 bases are a match to TRBD2. CDR1 is PRHDT and CDR2 is FYEKMQ in the germline V gene (reference sequence). This CDR3 spans 15 amino acids. The V gene end was trimmed by 5 bases and the J gene end by 2 bases; junction bases not matched to a gene: 5. The CDR3 region has the DNA TGTGCCAGCAGCGAGACTAGCGAGGCCTACAATGAGCAGTTCTTC. This encodes CASSETSEAYNEQFF.

This chain joins TRBV27 and TRBJ1-4; D might be TRBD1 (6 bases). This CDR3 spans 14 amino acids. V was cut by 8 bases and J by 1 base, with 11 bases left in between. Germline assignment: CDR1 MNHEY and CDR2 SMNVEV (reference sequence). The CDR3 loop is CASHRGGTNEKLFF. In DNA, the CDR3 is TGTGCCAGCCACCGAGGGGGAACTAATGAAAAACTGTTTTTT.

For this clone: At one end, the junction sequence differs from germline, possibly due to a read error. The chain links TRBV7-9 to TRBJ1-2; 10 nucleotides agree with TRBD1. This CDR3 is 16 amino acids long. CDR1 and CDR2 (germline): SEHNR, FQNEAQ (reference sequence). The chain's CDR3 is CSSSSLGQDRGNGYTF. As DNA, the CDR3 is TGTTCCAGCAGCTCCCTTGGGCAGGACAGGGGGAATGGCTACACCTTC.

The chain is built from TRBV30 and TRBJ1-1; tentative D call: TRBD1 (6 bases). The CDR3 spans 13 residues. Trimming stripped 2 bases from V and 2 bases from J, with 9 bases between. The germline gives CDR1 GTSNPN, CDR2 SVGIG (reference sequence). CDR3: CAWSTRGNTEAFF. In DNA form, the CDR3 reads TGTGCCTGGAGTACCAGGGGTAACACTGAAGCTTTCTTT.

Notes on this clone: The same CDR3 can be traced to other DNA sequences in this sample. CDR3 loop: CASSQGDRDQETQYF. CDR3 DNA sequence: TGCGCCAGCAGCCAAGGAGACAGGGACCAAGAGACCCAGTACTTC. V usage is TRBV4-1 and J usage is TRBJ2-5; TRBD1 matches at 7 bases. J lost 0 bases, V lost 1 base, and 2 bases had no gene match. CDR3 size: 15 residues. Germline values: CDR1 MGHRA, CDR2 YSYEKL.